The clone carrying this T cell receptor beta chain was seen only a few times. This sample was included in a study of blood T cell repertoires in COVID-19. Study-level background: Whether acute or convalescent, the COVID-19 samples came from the United States, Italy and Spain. T cells, B-cell-depleted T cells, or PBMCs supplied cDNA or gDNA.

In terms of age and location, participants ranged from roughly 18 to 100 years and lived in about two dozen US areas. Cohort 3 donors counted as recovered after two negative PCRs, clearance, or resolved symptoms. The method was immunoSEQ multiplex PCR; TCRdb's version includes in-frame clones alone and lacks a portion of them. This table has about 140,000 clones, nearly 80% appearing once. The CDR3 spans 18 residues. Per germline, CDR1 LGHDT and CDR2 YNNKEL (reference sequence). V shed 2 bases, J shed 3 bases, and the junction held 9 bases outside the gene matches. This sequence originates from a woman aged 45-65 years who had recovered from COVID-19. The chain employs TRBV3-1 (or the pseudogene TRBV3-2) and TRBJ2-2; 10 positions agree with TRBD2. Sequenced material: PBMCs or T cells enriched from blood (not recorded which). CDR3 residues: CASSQPPGGLADTGELFF. The CDR3 DNA reads TGTGCCAGCAGCCAACCCCCGGGCGGACTAGCGGACACCGGGGAGCTGTTTTTT.